The source of this T cell receptor (beta chain) is a study of blood T cell repertoires in COVID-19. In the study overall: Samples representing acute and convalescent COVID-19 were sourced from the United States, Italy and Spain. The analysed material was cDNA or gDNA that came from T cells, B-cell-depleted T cells, or PBMCs.

Only in-frame clones appear in the TCRdb table, and some are missing; sequencing was by immunoSEQ multiplex PCR. The sample has approximately 210,000 clones, 85% to 90% seen once. Participants spanned ages roughly 18 to 95 years and resided in roughly 22 US areas. J lost 4 bases, V lost 0 bases, and 3 bases had no gene match. Germline V lookup: CDR1 SGDLS, CDR2 YYNGEE. This CDR3 contains 16 residues. The rearrangement joins TRBV9 to TRBJ2-1; TRBD1 matches 11 bases. The sequenced material came from PBMCs or T cells enriched from blood (not recorded which). This TCR came from a woman aged 45 to 65 with acute COVID-19. The CDR3 spells CASSVVGQGVYNEQFF. CDR3 DNA: TGTGCCAGCAGCGTAGTGGGACAGGGGGTATACAATGAGCAGTTCTTC.